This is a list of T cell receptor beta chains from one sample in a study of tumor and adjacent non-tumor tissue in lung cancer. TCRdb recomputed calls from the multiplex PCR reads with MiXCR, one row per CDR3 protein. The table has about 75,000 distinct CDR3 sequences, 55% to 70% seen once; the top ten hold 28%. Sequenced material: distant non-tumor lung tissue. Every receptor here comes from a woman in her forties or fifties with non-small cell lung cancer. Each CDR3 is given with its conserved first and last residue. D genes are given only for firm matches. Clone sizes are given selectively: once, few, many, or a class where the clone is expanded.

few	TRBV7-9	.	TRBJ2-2	TGTGCCAGCAGCTTAGAGACAGCCACCGGGGAGCTGTTTTTT	CASSLETATGELFF
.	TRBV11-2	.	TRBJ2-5	TGTCCCAGCAGCTTAGGGGAGATTTTACAAGAAACCCAGTACTTC	CPSSLGEILQETQYF
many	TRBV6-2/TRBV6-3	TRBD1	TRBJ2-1	TGTGCCAGCAGCTGGGGACAGGGCGGGTACAATGAGCAGTTCTTC	CASSWGQGGYNEQFF
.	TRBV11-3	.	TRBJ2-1	TGTGCCAGCAGCTTAGGAGCTGTGCTCTGGTATGAGCAGTTCTTC	CASSLGAVLWYEQFF
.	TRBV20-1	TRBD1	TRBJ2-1	TGCGGTGTTACCTATATTGGACAGGCCTACAATGAGCAGTTCTTC	CGVTYIGQAYNEQFF
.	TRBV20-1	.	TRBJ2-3	TGCAGTGCTAGATCAATCGATCGACCCCCCTACGAGCAGTATTTT	CSARSIDRPPYEQYF
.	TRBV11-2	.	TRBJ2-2	TGTACCAGCAGCAAAAACTGGGATACCGGGGAGCTGCTTTTT	CTSSKNWDTGELLF
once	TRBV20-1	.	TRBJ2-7	TGCAGTGCTAACCGAGAAGGCACGGGTTACGAACAGTACTTC	CSANREGTGYEQYF
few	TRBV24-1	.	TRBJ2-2	TGTGCCACCAGTGATTTGCCGACTTCTAACACCGGGGAGCTGTTTTTT	CATSDLPTSNTGELFF
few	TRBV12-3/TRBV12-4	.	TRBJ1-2	TGTGCCAACAATACAGGTTCTGGCTACACCTTC	CANNTGSGYTF
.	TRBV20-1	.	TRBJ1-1	TGCAGTGCTAGAGAAGGGGCACGGATTGAAACTTTCTTT	CSAREGARIETFF
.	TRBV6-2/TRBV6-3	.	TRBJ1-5	TGTGCCAGCAGTACCACCCAAGGGGGGTACACTCAGCCCAAGCATTTT	CASSTTQGGYTQPKHF
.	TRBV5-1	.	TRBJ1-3	TGCGCCAGCAGCCTATCCGGGACATGGGTGCCTGGAAACACCATATATTTT	CASSLSGTWVPGNTIYF
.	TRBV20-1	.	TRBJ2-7	TGCAGTACACCCGCCCGAAGGGGCCCCCACGAGCAATACTTC	CSTPARRGPHEQYF
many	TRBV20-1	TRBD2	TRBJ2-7	TGCAGTGCTAGAGAGGTTGGAGCGGGAGACTCCTACGAGCAGTACTTC	CSAREVGAGDSYEQYF
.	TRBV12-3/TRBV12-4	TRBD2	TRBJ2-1	TGTGCCAGCAGTTTGGAGACTAGCATGTATGAACAGTTCTTC	CASSLETSMYEQFF
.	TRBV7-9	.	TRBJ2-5	TGTGCCAGCAGCTTAGGGGGAGGGGGAAATAAAGAGGCCCAGTATTTC	CASSLGGGGNKEAQYF
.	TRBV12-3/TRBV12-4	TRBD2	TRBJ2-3	TGTGCCAGCAGTTTATATACTAGCGGATCCACAGATACGCGGTATTTT	CASSLYTSGSTDTRYF
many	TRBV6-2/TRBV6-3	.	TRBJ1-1	TGTGCCAGCAGTTATCCTGGGGGAGGTTACGCTGAAGCTTTCTTT	CASSYPGGGYAEAFF
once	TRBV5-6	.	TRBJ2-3	TGTGCCAGCAGCTTCCTGAGACAGGATACAGATACGCAGTATTTT	CASSFLRQDTDTQYF
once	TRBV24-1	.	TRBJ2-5	TGTGCCACCAGTGATCCCGATCCGTACCAAGGGAGCCAGTACTTC	CATSDPDPYQGSQYF
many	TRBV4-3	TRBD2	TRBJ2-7	TGCGCCAGCAGCCAAGAAATAGCGGGGATCTCCTACGAGCAGTACTTC	CASSQEIAGISYEQYF